A single sample is the source of the 10 T cell receptor beta chains below, sequenced in a study of early T cells in non-severe SARS-CoV-2 infection (dated by TCRdb to the early 2020s). Library generation was performed with 5' RACE. The sequencer was a NextSeq 500. The raw public data were reprocessed by TCRdb itself: fastp quality trimming at Q25, MiXCR clonotype calling, in-frame beta chains only. One record per CDR3 amino acid sequence lists the most common genes and DNA. The sample profile shows about 50,000 distinct CDR3 sequences; roughly 10% of them were found once. 4% to 5.5% of the sample is taken by the ten largest. The sequences come from whole blood, collected at baseline. The receptors stem from an adult who was a healthcare worker with PCR-confirmed SARS-CoV-2 infection or an uninfected control (not recorded which).

This chain connects TRBV5-1 to TRBJ2-5, with TRBD2 matching over 7 bases. CDR1 is SGHRS and CDR2 is YFSETQ in the germline V gene. With 6 bases clipped from V and 6 bases from J, the junction kept 14 bases outside the gene matches. The CDR3 length is 15 residues. The CDR3 region has the DNA TGCGCCAGCACTGAATCCAGCGGGAACGAGAAGACCCAGTACTTC. Its protein is CASTESSGNEKTQYF. The whole variable domain, remainder taken from reference TRBV5-1 and TRBJ2-5, is KAGVTQTPRYLIKTRGQQVTLSCSPISGHRSVSWYQQTPGQGLQFLFEYFSETQRNKGNFPGRFSGRQFSNSRSEMNVSTLELGDSALYLCASTESSGNEKTQYFGPGTRLLVL.

Many counts were recorded for this clonotype. The chain carries TRBV30 and TRBJ1-6; D is possibly TRBD1 (5 bases). Germline-derived CDR1 and CDR2 are GTSNPN and SVGIG (reference sequence). The CDR3 has 14 residues. V shed 1 base and J shed 6 bases, with 10 bases lying between them. The CDR3 spells CAWSAQGGNSPLHF. The CDR3 DNA reads as TGTGCCTGGAGTGCCCAGGGTGGTAATTCACCCCTCCACTTT. Looking up the rest from reference TRBV30 and TRBJ1-6 gives the full variable domain: SQTIHQWPATLVQPVGSPLSLECTVEGTSNPNLYWYRQAAGRGLQLLFYSVGIGQISSEVPQNLSASRPQDRQFILSSKKLLLSDSGFYLCAWSAQGGNSPLHFGNGTRLTVT.

The J gene is TRBJ2-4, the V gene TRBV18; 14 bases match TRBD2. The CDR3 consists of 16 residues. Per the germline V gene, CDR1 is KGHSH and CDR2 is LQKENI. The V gene end was trimmed by 5 bases and the J gene end by 3 bases; junction bases not matched to a gene: 3. CDR3 loop: CASSTGLAGVKNIQYF. CDR3 coding DNA: TGTGCCAGCTCAACGGGACTAGCGGGAGTCAAAAACATTCAGTACTTC.

CDR3 amino acids: CASTEDRDGYTF. The CDR3 nucleotides read TGTGCCAGCACCGAGGACAGGGACGGCTACACCTTC. The genes are TRBV2 and TRBJ1-2, with 8 bases aligning to TRBD1. Trimming at V came to 7 bases and at J to 8 bases, leaving 6 bases not matched to a gene. This CDR3 comprises 12 residues. Germline lookup yields CDR1 SNHLY and CDR2 FYNNEI.

Only a few counts were recorded for this clonotype. This chain links TRBV20-1 with TRBJ2-7, with D possibly matching TRBD2 (5 bases). Trimming shortened V by 7 bases and J by 0 bases, and 13 bases separated the two germline ends. Germline CDR1 DFQATT, CDR2 SNEGSKA (reference sequence). There are 13 residues in the CDR3. CDR3 sequence reads: CSVQAVSSYEQYF. The DNA of the CDR3 is TGCAGTGTTCAAGCGGTCTCCTCCTACGAGCAGTACTTC.

Worth noting for this clonotype: A read error may produce the germline difference seen at one junction end. This chain connects TRBV3-1 to TRBJ2-7, with D hard to call. The CDR3 is made up of 12 amino acids. CDR1 is LGHDT and CDR2 is YNNKEL in the germline V gene (reference sequence). CDR3 sequence reads: CASSLLSYDQYF. CDR3 DNA: TGTGCCAGCAGCCTTCTTTCCTACGATCAGTACTTC.

The V gene is TRBV5-1, the J gene TRBJ1-4, with 10 bases matching TRBD1. Germline CDR1 reads SGHRS; CDR2 reads YFSETQ. The CDR3 length is 14 residues. The junction had 5 bases not matched to a gene; V was cut back by 6 bases and J by 6 bases. The CDR3 loop reads CASKAGTGDEKLFF. CDR3 DNA sequence: TGCGCCAGCAAGGCCGGGACAGGGGATGAAAAACTGTTTTTT.

Written as DNA, the CDR3 is TGTGCCAGCAGCTTAGCTTCACGGGGAGGCACAGATACGCAGTATTTT. It yields the protein CASSLASRGGTDTQYF. The chain recombines TRBV7-2 with TRBJ2-3; possible D gene TRBD2, 5 bases. V lost 0 bases, J lost 1 base, and 11 bases lay in between. Germline V gene lookup returns CDR1 SGHTA and CDR2 FQGNSA. The CDR3 is 16 amino acids.

This chain joins TRBV20-1 and TRBJ1-3, with TRBD1 matching over 8 bases. This CDR3 is built from 14 residues. The V segment lost 6 bases and the J segment 2 bases; nucleotides outside the gene matches: 6. Looked up from germline, CDR1 is DFQATT and CDR2 is SNEGSKA (reference sequence). CDR3 sequence (DNA): TGCAGTGCAGACCCAGGGGGCCCTGGAAACACCATATATTTT. Its protein is CSADPGGPGNTIYF.

In this sample, this clonotype turned up many times. This chain links TRBV27 with TRBJ2-1; D not resolved. The V end lost 5 bases, the J end lost 3 bases, and 14 bases lay between the germline ends. Germline assignment: CDR1 MNHEY and CDR2 SMNVEV (reference sequence). The CDR3 is 15 residues long. The CDR3 DNA follows: TGTGCCAGCAGTGCCCGCCGGAGCAGCTACAATGAGCAGTTCTTC. It encodes CASSARRSSYNEQFF.